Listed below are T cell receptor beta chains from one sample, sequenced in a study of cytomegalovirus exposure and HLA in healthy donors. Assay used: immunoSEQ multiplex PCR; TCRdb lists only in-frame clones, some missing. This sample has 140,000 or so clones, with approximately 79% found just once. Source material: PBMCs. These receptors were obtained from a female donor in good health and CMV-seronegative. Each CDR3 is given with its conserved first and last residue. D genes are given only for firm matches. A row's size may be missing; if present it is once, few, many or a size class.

CDR3 DNA: TGTGCCAGCGGCCCCGACAGGGTCGAGGAAAAACTGTTTTTT
CDR3 protein: CASGPDRVEEKLFF
clone size: few
D gene: TRBD1
J gene: TRBJ1-4
V gene: TRBV6-6
CDR3 length: 14

CDR3 DNA: TGTGCCAGTCAGCTCCGGGTCCTTCCCCGGGAGACCCAGTACTTC
CDR3 protein: CASQLRVLPRETQYF
clone size: once
D gene: .
J gene: TRBJ2-5
V gene: TRBV13
CDR3 length: 15

CDR3 DNA: TGTGCCTGGACCGGGATTTCCCAAGAGACCCAGTACTTC
CDR3 protein: CAWTGISQETQYF
clone size: .
D gene: .
J gene: TRBJ2-5
V gene: TRBV30
CDR3 length: 13

CDR3 DNA: TGTGCCAGTAGTCCCCGGACACAAGGGGCTTTCTTT
CDR3 protein: CASSPRTQGAFF
clone size: .
D gene: .
J gene: TRBJ1-1
V gene: TRBV19
CDR3 length: 12

CDR3 DNA: TGTGCCAGCACTCCGGGCGCAGGGAACATTCAGTACTTC
CDR3 protein: CASTPGAGNIQYF
clone size: .
D gene: .
J gene: TRBJ2-4
V gene: TRBV6-6
CDR3 length: 13

CDR3 DNA: TGTGCCAGCAGCGCCATCCGTAGCGGGAGAGCCAATGAGCAGTTCTTC
CDR3 protein: CASSAIRSGRANEQFF
clone size: .
D gene: TRBD2
J gene: TRBJ2-1
V gene: TRBV7-9
CDR3 length: 16

CDR3 DNA: TGTGCCAGCAGCGTAGAGCTAGCGGGAGCGGGTACGCAGTATTTT
CDR3 protein: CASSVELAGAGTQYF
clone size: .
D gene: TRBD2
J gene: TRBJ2-3
V gene: TRBV9
CDR3 length: 15

CDR3 DNA: TGTGCCAGTAGTCACATGACAGAGGATGGCTACACCTTC
CDR3 protein: CASSHMTEDGYTF
clone size: .
D gene: .
J gene: TRBJ1-2
V gene: TRBV19
CDR3 length: 13

CDR3 DNA: TGTGCCAGCCGACTAGCGAATCAAGAGACCCAGTACTTC
CDR3 protein: CASRLANQETQYF
clone size: .
D gene: TRBD2
J gene: TRBJ2-5
V gene: TRBV28
CDR3 length: 13

CDR3 DNA: TGTGCCAGCAGTGGGGAAGGGACAGGGGGCTTAGAAGCTTTCTTT
CDR3 protein: CASSGEGTGGLEAFF
clone size: .
D gene: TRBD1
J gene: TRBJ1-1
V gene: TRBV6-6
CDR3 length: 15

CDR3 DNA: TGTGCCAGCAGTGAACAGGATCAGCCCCAGCATTTT
CDR3 protein: CASSEQDQPQHF
clone size: .
D gene: .
J gene: TRBJ1-5
V gene: TRBV2
CDR3 length: 12

CDR3 DNA: TGTGCCAGCAGTGAAGGGGGACTAGCGGGGCCCTCCTACGAGCAGTACTTC
CDR3 protein: CASSEGGLAGPSYEQYF
clone size: .
D gene: TRBD2
J gene: TRBJ2-7
V gene: TRBV6-1
CDR3 length: 17

CDR3 DNA: TGTGCCAGCAGTTTATTTCAGGGAAAGGCTTTCTTT
CDR3 protein: CASSLFQGKAFF
clone size: .
D gene: .
J gene: TRBJ1-1
V gene: TRBV28
CDR3 length: 12

CDR3 DNA: TGTGCCAGCAGCAGAAGGACAGGGTTGGGCACCGGGGAGCTGTTTTTT
CDR3 protein: CASSRRTGLGTGELFF
clone size: .
D gene: TRBD1
J gene: TRBJ2-2
V gene: TRBV14
CDR3 length: 16

CDR3 DNA: TGTGCCAGCAGTCTTACTTTCGGGGGGCTCCAAGAGACCCAGTACTTC
CDR3 protein: CASSLTFGGLQETQYF
clone size: .
D gene: .
J gene: TRBJ2-5
V gene: TRBV27
CDR3 length: 16

CDR3 DNA: TGTGCCAGCAGTGGGACAGGGTTGTCCTACAATGAGCAGTTCTTC
CDR3 protein: CASSGTGLSYNEQFF
clone size: .
D gene: TRBD1
J gene: TRBJ2-1
V gene: TRBV2
CDR3 length: 15

CDR3 DNA: TGTGCCAGCAGCCCAGGGGCTAACGTTGAGCAGTTCTTC
CDR3 protein: CASSPGANVEQFF
clone size: .
D gene: .
J gene: TRBJ2-1
V gene: TRBV7-9
CDR3 length: 13

CDR3 DNA: TGCGCCAGCAGAGGGACAGGGGGCTCCTACGAGCAGTACTTC
CDR3 protein: CASRGTGGSYEQYF
clone size: .
D gene: TRBD1
J gene: TRBJ2-7
V gene: TRBV5-1
CDR3 length: 14

CDR3 DNA: TGTGCCAGCAGCCCGGGACAGGGAGCAAACGACGAGCAGTACTTC
CDR3 protein: CASSPGQGANDEQYF
clone size: .
D gene: TRBD1
J gene: TRBJ2-7
V gene: TRBV5-8
CDR3 length: 15

CDR3 DNA: TGTGCCAGCTCACCCGGTCTCAGCACAGATACGCAGTATTTT
CDR3 protein: CASSPGLSTDTQYF
clone size: .
D gene: .
J gene: TRBJ2-3
V gene: TRBV18
CDR3 length: 14

CDR3 DNA: TGTGCCATCAGCGGACTAGCGGGAGGTGGGCAAGAGACCCAGTACTTC
CDR3 protein: CAISGLAGGGQETQYF
clone size: .
D gene: TRBD2
J gene: TRBJ2-5
V gene: TRBV10-3
CDR3 length: 16

CDR3 DNA: TGTGCCAGCAGTATAGCGGGAATAGCAGATACGCAGTATTTT
CDR3 protein: CASSIAGIADTQYF
clone size: .
D gene: TRBD2
J gene: TRBJ2-3
V gene: TRBV28
CDR3 length: 14